This T cell receptor beta chain was recovered during a study of shared clonotypes between healthy human individuals. Study outcomes and limitations: The four-donor shared clonotypes exceeded non-shared clonotypes in generation probability, with non-shared ones scoring lower.

For this clone: Its antigen is unidentified.

Division of CD4+ cells produced a CD45RA+ naive subset and a CD45RA-negative memory subset. Using immunoSEQ multiplex PCR, the repertoire was profiled, and TCRdb retains in-frame clones only, with some absent. The sample includes over a million clones, approximately 98% seen only once; the top ten take 0.4% to 0.55%. The sequence was obtained from a man in his thirties or forties in good health. The sample comprised naive CD4+ T cells sorted from blood. Noted subset: CD45RA+ positively selected.

The CDR3 is CASRREATDTQYF. In nucleotides, the CDR3 is TGTGCCAGCAGACGGGAAGCCACAGATACGCAGTATTTT. This rearrangement joins TRBV28 to TRBJ2-3; possibly TRBD2 for D (5 bases). V was cut by 6 bases and J by 2 bases, with 9 bases left in between. The CDR3 extends over 13 amino acids. Germline values: CDR1 MDHEN, CDR2 SYDVKM. Together with reference TRBV28 and TRBJ2-3, the CDR3 gives the full variable domain: DVKVTQSSRYLVKRTGEKVFLECVQDMDHENMFWYRQDPGLGLRLIYFSYDVKMKEKGDIPEGYSVSREKKERFSLILESASTNQTSMYLCASRREATDTQYFGPGTRLTVL.